A single sample gave rise to the 13 T cell receptor beta chains below, sequenced in a study of molecular identifiers for immune sequencing clone quantification. A single record per CDR3 protein comes from TCRdb applying MiXCR to the PCR reads. The table shows approximately 590,000 distinct CDR3 sequences, with 25% occurring only once. The specimen sequenced was naive CD8+ T cells from blood, with Jurkat cell RNA spiked in. The subset: FACS-sorted CD8+CD4-CCR7+CD45RA+ naive T cells. The receptors were sampled from a human donor in good health. Some libraries in this study had Jurkat cell RNA spiked in.

This sequence joins TRBV5-1 and TRBJ2-7; D may match TRBD1 or TRBD2 (6 bases each). V was trimmed by 3 bases and J by 0 bases, leaving 13 bases between them. The CDR3 consists of 15 residues. Germline loops: CDR1 SGHRS, CDR2 YFSETQ. CDR3 bases: TGCGCCAGCAGCTCACAACAGGGAGGCTCCTACGAGCAGTACTTC. This translates into CASSSQQGGSYEQYF. Drawing the rest from reference TRBV5-1 and TRBJ2-7, the complete variable domain is KAGVTQTPRYLIKTRGQQVTLSCSPISGHRSVSWYQQTPGQGLQFLFEYFSETQRNKGNFPGRFSGRQFSNSRSEMNVSTLELGDSALYLCASSSQQGGSYEQYFGPGTRLTVT.

The chain employs TRBV19 and TRBJ2-3, with 8 bases matching TRBD1. The trim removed 3 bases at V and 4 bases at J, leaving 6 bases unmatched. CDR1 and CDR2 from the germline V gene are LNHDA and SQIVND (reference sequence). This CDR3 spans 15 amino acids. CDR3 amino acids: CASSMLGQGADTQYF. CDR3 DNA sequence: TGTGCCAGTAGTATGCTCGGACAGGGCGCAGATACGCAGTATTTT. The complete variable domain, with remaining parts taken from reference TRBV19 and TRBJ2-3, reads DGGITQSPKYLFRKEGQNVTLSCEQNLNHDAMYWYRQDPGQGLRLIYYSQIVNDFQKGDIAEGYSVSREKKESFPLTVTSAQKNPTAFYLCASSMLGQGADTQYFGPGTRLTVL.

This clonotype was observed many times. CDR3 amino acids: CASSQITGNQPQHF. CDR3 DNA sequence: TGCGCCAGCAGCCAAATTACAGGTAATCAGCCCCAGCATTTT. This chain links TRBV4-1 with TRBJ1-5; possibly TRBD1 for D (5 bases). V lost 2 bases and J lost 4, with 9 bases in between. The germline gives CDR1 MGHRA, CDR2 YSYEKL. The length of the CDR3 is 14 residues.

This clonotype was counted once. Because it lacks the conserved phenylalanine or tryptophan at the end, this CDR3 is likely a read error. The rearrangement links TRBV4-2 to TRBJ2-7; a weak D match, TRBD1 (6 bases). V lost 0 bases and J 5 bases, leaving 20 bases between the germline ends. Germline V CDR1 and CDR2: LGHNA, YNFKEQ. This CDR3 is 17 amino acids long. CDR3 DNA: TGTGCCAGCAGCCAAGATCCCGAGGCAGGGGCCTTTAACGAGCAGTACATC. It is translated as CASSQDPEAGAFNEQYI.

Comment on this clonotype: The DNA is omitted, as the CDR3 cannot be located on it reliably, and the CDR3 follows TCRdb's listing. V usage is TRBV27 and J usage is TRBJ2-1; the table's D call, TRBD1, was not checked against the DNA. The germline V gene has CDR1 MNHEY and CDR2 SMNVEV (reference sequence). The CDR3 extends over 15 residues, inclusive of both ends. The CDR3 region is CASSSSWGGTGEQFF.

For this clonotype: A much larger clone is a single base away; this may be a read error. The chain joins TRBV4-1 to TRBJ2-3; 8 positions match TRBD1. With the DNA end fitting TRBJ1-5 better, the J assignment may be wrong. CDR1 is MGHRA, CDR2 YSYEKL, per germline. This CDR3 has 16 amino acids. CDR3 sequence reads: CASSLGGQGPPDTQHF. In nucleotides, the CDR3 is TGCGCCAGCAGCCTTGGCGGACAGGGTCCTCCAGATACGCAGCATTTT.

This clonotype was counted at least ten times. J is TRBJ2-2 and V is TRBV20-1; D is perhaps TRBD2 (6 bases). Trimming removed 2 bases at V and 2 bases at J, with 15 bases between. This CDR3 spans 16 amino acids. Germline V gene sequence: CDR1 DFQATT, CDR2 SNEGSKA (reference sequence). DNA of the CDR3: TGCAGTGCTAGAATTTGGGGGGAGGCAAACACCGGGGAGCTGTTTTTT. It specifies CSARIWGEANTGELFF.

This clonotype was seen a few times. This chain uses TRBV4-3 with TRBJ2-1, with a tentative D call TRBD2 (5 bases). The V gene's germline CDR1 is LGHNA and CDR2 YSLEER. CDR3 length equals 14 residues. V lost 0 bases and J lost 5, with 8 bases in between. CDR3: CASSQDLRDNEQFF. The DNA of the CDR3 is TGCGCCAGCAGCCAAGATTTGAGGGACAATGAGCAGTTCTTC.

There are many counts of this clonotype. The chain couples TRBV6-1 to TRBJ2-7, with D possibly being TRBD1 (5 bases). V lost 3 bases, J lost 4 bases, and 10 bases lay in between. Germline CDR1 and CDR2: MNHNS and SASEGT. This CDR3 comprises 13 residues. CDR3 sequence: CASSDAGWYEQYF. Written as DNA, the CDR3 is TGTGCCAGCAGTGACGCAGGGTGGTACGAGCAGTACTTC.

V gene TRBV2 combines with J gene TRBJ2-5; 11 nucleotides align to TRBD1. CDR3 length equals 15 residues. V gave up 2 bases and J gave up 5 bases; unmatched junction bases: 4. Looked up from germline, CDR1 is SNHLY and CDR2 is FYNNEI. The CDR3 DNA reads as TGTGCCAGCAGTGAATGGGACAGGGGGGAGGAGACCCAGTACTTC. Amino acids: CASSEWDRGEETQYF.

The table lists this clonotype with many counts. The chain couples TRBV6-2 or TRBV6-3 to TRBJ1-5, with TRBD1 matching 10 bases. The CDR3 totals 17 residues. Germline V gene data show CDR1 as MNHEY and CDR2 as SVGEGT. J was trimmed by 6 bases and V by 4 bases; bases with no gene match: 12. The CDR3 coding sequence is TGTGCCAGCAGTTCTGAGGGGACAGGGGTAGTTTTTCAGCCCCAGCATTTT. The encoded protein is CASSSEGTGVVFQPQHF.

This chain links TRBV10-3 with TRBJ2-1; 7 nucleotides match TRBD2. CDR1 and CDR2 from the germline V gene are ENHRY and SYGVKD. CDR3 length equals 15 residues. Trimming took 3 bases from V and 8 from J; bases not matched to a gene: 10. CDR3 nucleotide sequence: TGTGCCATCAGTGATCCCCCTGGAGGGAGGGATGAGCAGTTCTTC. It codes for CAISDPPGGRDEQFF.

This clonotype was detected only a few times. The V and J genes are TRBV30 and TRBJ2-7; 7 bases map to TRBD1. There are 14 residues in the CDR3. Germline assignment: CDR1 GTSNPN and CDR2 SVGIG (reference sequence). J lost 3 bases, V lost 4 bases, and 9 bases had no gene match. In DNA, the CDR3 is TGTGCCTGGACCTGGGGTGGGACAGTCTACGAGCAGTACTTC. As protein: CAWTWGGTVYEQYF.